This T cell receptor (beta chain) was captured by sequencing in a study of CD8 T cells in Susac syndrome. The RNA input was about 0.45 to 1 ug, and it was reverse transcribed with random hexamers. One entry per CDR3 protein results from TCRdb running MiXCR on the immunoSEQ multiplex PCR reads. The table includes hundreds of thousands of distinct CDR3 sequences, 90% to 96% detected once. The V and J ends lost 8 bases and 2 bases respectively, with 19 bases between them. Germline V gives CDR1 MNHEY, CDR2 SVGAGI. The CDR3 length is 15 residues. The clonotype comes from a human donor with Susac syndrome. The chain links TRBV6-5 to TRBJ2-7, with D maybe TRBD2 (5 bases). What was sequenced was CD4+ T cells from PBMCs. This CDR3 reads CASCPVANGPYEQYF. The CDR3 region has the DNA TGTGCCAGCTGCCCTGTAGCGAACGGGCCCTACGAGCAGTACTTC.